This is a list of T cell receptor beta chains from one sample in a study of Ad26.COV2.S vaccination and SARS-CoV-2 variants. Libraries were prepared by immunoSEQ multiplex PCR; TCRdb keeps only in-frame clonotypes and omits some of them. The sample has more than 400,000 clones, around 93% seen once. The starting material was peripheral blood, obtained in a trial of Ad26.COV2.S vaccine versus placebo. These TCRs come from a person aged 18-60 years who received the Ad26.COV2.S COVID-19 vaccine or a placebo. Each CDR3 is given with its conserved first and last residue. D genes are given only for firm matches. Size tells how often a clone was seen (once, few, many) or the class of an expanded clone, and some rows leave it out.

J gene | V gene | clone size | D gene | CDR3 DNA | CDR3 protein
TRBJ2-3 | TRBV9 | - | - | TGTGCCAGCAGCGTGGTAGGGGGGCGGGCCAGCACAGATACGCAGTATTTT | CASSVVGGRASTDTQYF
TRBJ2-4 | TRBV3-1/TRBV3-2 | once | TRBD1 | TGTGCCAGCAGCCAAGGGGGACAGGGAACCAAAAACATTCAGTACTTC | CASSQGGQGTKNIQYF
TRBJ2-7 | TRBV18 | once | TRBD1 | TGTGCCAGCTCACGGGAGACAGGGGCCTACGAGCAGTACTTC | CASSRETGAYEQYF
TRBJ1-1 | TRBV9 | - | - | TGTGCCAGCAGCGTAGCTACGGGGCAGGGACACACTGAAGCTTTCTTT | CASSVATGQGHTEAFF
TRBJ1-1 | TRBV28 | - | - | TGTGCCAGCACGGTGAACACTGAAGCTTTCTTT | CASTVNTEAFF
TRBJ2-2 | TRBV7-9 | - | TRBD2 | TGTGCCAGCCGGGGGGATGTTGGGGAGCTGTTTTTT | CASRGDVGELFF
TRBJ1-1 | TRBV10-3 | - | - | TGTGCCATCAGTGAGTTGCGGGGGACGGGCACTGAAGCTTTCTTT | CAISELRGTGTEAFF
TRBJ2-3 | TRBV7-9 | - | TRBD2 | TGTGCCAGCAGCGGACTAGCGGGGGGCGGGAGAACAGATACGCAGTATTTT | CASSGLAGGGRTDTQYF
TRBJ1-1 | TRBV7-9 | - | TRBD1 | TGTGCCAGCAGCACATCTCGGACAGGGTATAGCACTGAAGCTTTCTTT | CASSTSRTGYSTEAFF
TRBJ1-3 | TRBV14 | - | TRBD1 | TGTGCCAGCAGCCAACACAGGGGACTTAGCCCTGGAAACACCATATATTTT | CASSQHRGLSPGNTIYF
TRBJ1-2 | TRBV2 | few | - | TGTGCCAGCAGTGAATACATCTTAGGGGGCTACACCTTC | CASSEYILGGYTF
TRBJ2-3 | TRBV7-9 | once | TRBD1 | TGTGCCAGCAGCTCCCGGGGACAGGGGGGCACAGATACGCAGTATTTT | CASSSRGQGGTDTQYF
TRBJ2-5 | TRBV5-4 | - | - | TGTGCCAGCAGCTCACCAAGGGGGGCCAGTGAGACCCAGTACTTC | CASSSPRGASETQYF
TRBJ2-1 | TRBV7-9 | once | - | TGTGCCAGCACCGGAACAAGGGGCTCCTACAATGAGCAGTTCTTC | CASTGTRGSYNEQFF
TRBJ1-2 | TRBV4-1 | few | TRBD1 | TGCGCCAGCAGCCAGTGGACAGGTACTAACTATGGCTACACCTTC | CASSQWTGTNYGYTF
TRBJ2-7 | TRBV9 | - | TRBD1 | TGTGCCAGCAGCGTAGGTGGGACAGTATCTACGAGGCAGTACTTC | CASSVGGTVSTRQYF
TRBJ2-1 | TRBV7-2 | - | - | TGTGCCAGCAGCCTCGCCGGGACACAATACAATGAGCAGTTCTTC | CASSLAGTQYNEQFF
TRBJ2-6 | TRBV27 | - | TRBD1 | TGTGCCAGCAGTTTAAACGGCGGGACAGGGGTCGCCGGGGCCAACGTCCTGACTTTC | CASSLNGGTGVAGANVLTF
TRBJ2-3 | TRBV30 | - | - | TGTGCCTGGAGTAGGGCCACCACAGATACGCAGTATTTT | CAWSRATTDTQYF
TRBJ2-7 | TRBV28 | - | TRBD1 | TGTGCCAGCAGTTGGGTCGTCCCGACAGGGGTATACGAGCAGTACTTC | CASSWVVPTGVYEQYF
TRBJ1-1 | TRBV11-2 | - | - | TGTGCCAGCAGCCTCCAAAACACTGAAGCTTTCTTT | CASSLQNTEAFF
TRBJ2-7 | TRBV9 | - | - | TGTGCCAGCAGCCTAACACCAGGGGCCGAGCAGTACTTC | CASSLTPGAEQYF
TRBJ2-5 | TRBV28 | - | - | TGTGCCAGCCATAACGGGGGTGGTGGGGAGACCCAGTACTTC | CASHNGGGGETQYF
TRBJ2-3 | TRBV25-1 | - | TRBD1 | TGTGCCAGCAGTGATCAGGGGGCGGAAGATACGCAGTATTTT | CASSDQGAEDTQYF
TRBJ1-2 | TRBV12-5 | - | - | TGTGCTAGTGGTGAATCAGGGGATGGCTACACCTTC | CASGESGDGYTF
TRBJ1-6 | TRBV5-6 | - | TRBD1 | TGTGCCAGCAGCTTAACCCGGGACAGGAGCTCCTATAATTCACCCCTCCACTTT | CASSLTRDRSSYNSPLHF
TRBJ1-2 | TRBV7-8 | few | TRBD1 | TGTGCCAGCAGCCAGAGGGGACAGGGGTTGAGGAGGGTGTATGGCTACACCTTC | CASSQRGQGLRRVYGYTF
TRBJ1-1 | TRBV6-5 | - | TRBD1 | TGTGCCAGCAGTTACCGCGGGACAGGGGGCGAGGAACACTTT | CASSYRGTGGEEHF
TRBJ2-7 | TRBV2 | - | - | TGTGCCAGCTGGCAGGCCTCCTACGAGCAGTACTTC | CASWQASYEQYF
TRBJ2-7 | TRBV11-2 | - | - | TGTGCCAGCAGCTTAGGCAGCTCAGGGGAGGAGCAGTACTTC | CASSLGSSGEEQYF
TRBJ2-3 | TRBV9 | - | - | TGTGCCAGCAGTGCAACTAGCACAGATACGCAGTATTTT | CASSATSTDTQYF
TRBJ1-5 | TRBV4-1 | - | - | TGCGCCAGCAGCCAAAACAGGGATGGCAATCAGCCCCAGCATTTT | CASSQNRDGNQPQHF